These 26 T cell receptor beta chains share one sample of origin, sequenced in a study of blood T cell repertoires in COVID-19. This table comes from immunoSEQ multiplex PCR, and its TCRdb copy is limited to in-frame clones, with some not included. This table holds about 270,000 clones, under 95% found once. Material for sequencing was PBMCs or T cells enriched from blood (not recorded which). Receptors were obtained from a man between 35 and 55 years old who had been exposed to COVID-19.

The rearrangement links TRBV30 to TRBJ1-1, with 7 positions matching TRBD1. V shed 1 base, J shed 5 bases, and the junction held 4 bases outside the gene matches. CDR1 is GTSNPN, CDR2 SVGIG, per germline (reference sequence). This CDR3 contains 13 residues. CDR3 amino acids: CAWSDRGGTEAFF. In DNA, the CDR3 is TGTGCCTGGAGTGACAGGGGAGGTACTGAAGCTTTCTTT.

This chain joins TRBV3-1 (or the pseudogene TRBV3-2) and TRBJ1-5; D uncertain. The germline gives CDR1 LGHDT, CDR2 YNNKEL (reference sequence). The CDR3 length is 15 residues. V was cut by 4 bases and J by 5 bases, with 15 bases left in between. The CDR3 nucleotides read TGTGCCAGCAGCCCTAGAAGAGGTCTGGATCAGCCCCAGCATTTT. Residues: CASSPRRGLDQPQHF.

The V gene is TRBV12-5, the J gene TRBJ2-3; D remains ambiguous. This CDR3 is built from 14 residues. Germline V lookup: CDR1 LGHNT, CDR2 FRNRAP. The V end was cut by 1 base, the J end by 6 bases, with 11 bases between. The CDR3 is CASGLGSGDDTQYF. The CDR3 coding sequence is TGTGCTAGTGGTTTGGGATCGGGTGACGATACGCAGTATTTT.

Of note for this clone: The sample contains more than one DNA sequence encoding this CDR3. This chain links TRBV5-1 with TRBJ1-3; no definite D call. V lost 0 bases, J lost 0 bases, and 7 bases lay in between. The CDR3 covers 15 residues. CDR1 is SGHRS and CDR2 is YFSETQ in the germline V gene. CDR3 amino acids: CASSLGQSSGNTIYF. DNA of the CDR3: TGCGCCAGCAGCTTGGGGCAATCCTCTGGAAACACCATATATTTT. The entire variable domain, with the rest obtained from reference TRBV5-1 and TRBJ1-3, is as follows: KAGVTQTPRYLIKTRGQQVTLSCSPISGHRSVSWYQQTPGQGLQFLFEYFSETQRNKGNFPGRFSGRQFSNSRSEMNVSTLELGDSALYLCASSLGQSSGNTIYFGEGSWLTVV.

Here the CDR3 reads CASSLLGASGGSYNEQFF. As DNA, the CDR3 is TGTGCCAGCAGTTTACTCGGTGCTAGCGGGGGCTCCTACAATGAGCAGTTCTTC. V gene TRBV28 combines with J gene TRBJ2-1, with 10 bases aligning to TRBD2. The CDR3 covers 18 residues. The V and J ends lost 2 bases and 0 bases, in that order; junction bases with no gene match: 7. Germline V gene lookup returns CDR1 MDHEN and CDR2 SYDVKM.

The gene calls are TRBV2 and TRBJ2-1, with 12 nucleotides matching TRBD2. V was clipped by 4 bases and J by 4 bases; unmatched bases: 11. The CDR3 has 18 amino acids. Germline V gene lookup returns CDR1 SNHLY and CDR2 FYNNEI. The CDR3 reads CASSALAGGPDGYNEQFF. The CDR3 DNA follows: TGTGCCAGCAGTGCACTAGCGGGAGGCCCCGACGGTTACAATGAGCAGTTCTTC.

The rearrangement uses TRBV12-3 or TRBV12-4 and TRBJ2-2, with no clear D. V was cut by 1 base and J by 7 bases, with 7 bases left in between. The CDR3 spans 13 residues. CDR3 sequence reads: CASSLGLVGELFF. The CDR3 DNA is TGTGCCAGCAGTTTAGGACTTGTCGGGGAGCTGTTTTTT.

This chain links TRBV28 with TRBJ1-1, with 7 bases identical to TRBD1. Per germline, CDR1 MDHEN and CDR2 SYDVKM. Trimming cost V 5 bases and J 8 bases; bases outside gene matches: 2. The CDR3 is made up of 11 amino acids. The DNA for the CDR3 is TGTGCCAGCAGTAGGGACAGAGAAGCTTTCTTT. The encoded protein is CASSRDREAFF.

The chain is built from TRBV9 and TRBJ2-1, with 8 nucleotides matching TRBD2. CDR1 is SGDLS and CDR2 is YYNGEE in the germline V gene. The CDR3 loop spans 16 amino acids. V was clipped by 2 bases and J by 8 bases; unmatched bases: 12. The CDR3 nucleotides read TGTGCCAGCAGCGTCGGACCGGGACTAGAAATGTATGAGCAGTTCTTC. Its protein product is CASSVGPGLEMYEQFF.

A single count supports this clone. The chain couples TRBV19 to TRBJ1-6; 7 bases line up with TRBD1. V lost 2 bases and J lost 2; bases outside the gene matches: 0. Germline V gene lookup returns CDR1 LNHDA and CDR2 SQIVND (reference sequence). CDR3 length: 15 amino acids. CDR3 nucleotides: TGTGCCAGTAGTATACAGGGGGCCTATAATTCACCCCTCCACTTT. It encodes CASSIQGAYNSPLHF.

The table lists this clone with a count of one. This sequence joins TRBV15 and TRBJ2-7; D not resolved. This CDR3 has 13 amino acids. V lost 3 bases and J lost 0, with 6 bases in between. CDR1 and CDR2 (germline): LNHNV, YYDKDF (reference sequence). The CDR3 reads CATSSRVSYEQYF. CDR3 coding DNA: TGTGCCACCAGCAGCCGGGTCTCCTACGAGCAGTACTTC.

The rearrangement joins TRBV3-1 (or the pseudogene TRBV3-2) to TRBJ1-2; D call uncertain. From germline, CDR1 is LGHDT and CDR2 YNNKEL (reference sequence). V was trimmed by 0 bases and J by 2 bases, leaving 7 bases between them. CDR3 length equals 14 residues. CDR3 coding DNA: TGTGCCAGCAGCCAAGATCGGGTAAACTATGGCTACACCTTC. Protein sequence: CASSQDRVNYGYTF.

V and J are TRBV25-1 and TRBJ1-4; no clear D gene. CDR1 MGHDK and CDR2 SYGVNS come from the germline V gene. V shed 2 bases and J shed 4 bases, with 11 bases lying between them. There are 15 residues in the CDR3. The CDR3 DNA is TGTGCCAGCAGTGAAGTATCCGGGGATAATGAAAAACTGTTTTTT. Its protein is CASSEVSGDNEKLFF.

This sequence joins TRBV11-1 and TRBJ1-6; 7 bases line up with TRBD1. Germline-derived CDR1 and CDR2 are SGHAT and FQDESV (reference sequence). The ends lost 4 bases at V and 13 bases at J; junction bases unmatched: 7. This CDR3 spans 13 amino acids. CDR3 bases: TGTGCCAGCAGCTACTCTACAGGGGCCCCCCTCCACTTT. Translated: CASSYSTGAPLHF.

This clone was observed once. The chain uses TRBV9 and TRBJ2-5; 7 bases map to TRBD1. The CDR3 runs to 14 residues. The germline V gene encodes CDR1 SGDLS and CDR2 YYNGEE. Trimming took 3 bases from V and 4 from J; bases not matched to a gene: 6. Here the CDR3 reads CASSEVDRVETQYF. The CDR3, as DNA: TGTGCCAGCAGCGAAGTTGACAGGGTAGAGACCCAGTACTTC.

J is TRBJ2-1 and V is TRBV4-1; 7 nucleotides agree with TRBD1. CDR1 and CDR2 from the germline V gene are MGHRA and YSYEKL. The CDR3 runs to 15 residues. V gave up 6 bases and J gave up 2 bases; unmatched junction bases: 7. The CDR3 is CASSSDRDPYNEQFF. The CDR3 nucleotides are TGCGCCAGCAGTTCCGACAGGGACCCCTACAATGAGCAGTTCTTC.

V is TRBV18 and J is TRBJ2-4, with 10 bases fitting TRBD1. The V gene end was trimmed by 3 bases and the J gene end by 3 bases; junction bases not matched to a gene: 14. The CDR3 runs to 19 residues. The germline V gene encodes CDR1 KGHSH and CDR2 LQKENI. Here the CDR3 reads CASSPLPGTGAAIKNIQYF. DNA of the CDR3: TGTGCCAGCTCACCCCTCCCCGGGACAGGGGCTGCGATCAAAAACATTCAGTACTTC.

This clone has only one observation. This chain uses TRBV5-1 with TRBJ2-1; 11 bases agree with TRBD2. The CDR3 contains 15 residues. After removal of 0 bases from V and 10 bases from J, the junction contained 6 bases not matched to a gene. In germline, CDR1 is SGHRS, CDR2 YFSETQ. The CDR3 bases are TGCGCCAGCAGCTTGGTAGCGGGAGGGCCTCAGGAGCAGTTCTTC. Translated: CASSLVAGGPQEQFF.

This clone was counted only a few times. The chain recombines TRBV19 with TRBJ2-2; D might be TRBD1 (6 bases). V lost 3 bases, J lost 7 bases, and 12 bases lay in between. Germline-derived CDR1 and CDR2 are LNHDA and SQIVND (reference sequence). The CDR3 runs 14 residues. The DNA for the CDR3 is TGTGCCAGTAGTATGGGCAGGGGAATCGGGGAGCTGTTTTTT. Encoded protein: CASSMGRGIGELFF.

This chain uses TRBV15 with TRBJ1-1; D is undetermined. Germline loops: CDR1 LNHNV, CDR2 YYDKDF (reference sequence). This CDR3 has 14 amino acids. V was pared by 0 bases and J by 1 base, with 6 bases between. The CDR3 protein is CATSRESRNTEAFF. CDR3 DNA: TGTGCCACCAGCAGAGAGTCCAGGAACACTGAAGCTTTCTTT.

This chain uses TRBV5-1 with TRBJ2-3, with D tentatively TRBD1 (6 bases). The CDR3 contains 14 residues. CDR1 is SGHRS, CDR2 YFSETQ, per germline. V was pared by 0 bases and J by 5 bases, with 10 bases between. This CDR3 reads CASSLDRVEDTQYF. As DNA, the CDR3 is TGCGCCAGCAGCTTGGACAGGGTAGAAGATACGCAGTATTTT. Full variable domain (missing parts from reference TRBV5-1 and TRBJ2-3): KAGVTQTPRYLIKTRGQQVTLSCSPISGHRSVSWYQQTPGQGLQFLFEYFSETQRNKGNFPGRFSGRQFSNSRSEMNVSTLELGDSALYLCASSLDRVEDTQYFGPGTRLTVL.

The genes are TRBV5-1 and TRBJ1-1; TRBD1 is a possible D gene (5 bases). This CDR3 is built from 15 residues. Looked up from germline, CDR1 is SGHRS and CDR2 is YFSETQ. Trimming took off 2 bases at V and 2 bases at J, with 13 bases between the two ends. CDR3 nucleotide sequence: TGCGCCAGCAGCTTATCAGGGAGGGGAAACACTGAAGCTTTCTTT. Residues: CASSLSGRGNTEAFF. Filled out from reference TRBV5-1 and TRBJ1-1, the complete variable domain reads KAGVTQTPRYLIKTRGQQVTLSCSPISGHRSVSWYQQTPGQGLQFLFEYFSETQRNKGNFPGRFSGRQFSNSRSEMNVSTLELGDSALYLCASSLSGRGNTEAFFGQGTRLTVV.

The chain joins TRBV3-1 (or the pseudogene TRBV3-2) to TRBJ2-2, with 11 bases fitting TRBD2. Germline CDR1 and CDR2: LGHDT and YNNKEL (reference sequence). The CDR3 has 17 residues. Losses at the gene ends were 0 bases for V and 9 bases for J; bases not matched to a gene: 9. CDR3 nucleotides: TGTGCCAGCAGCCAAGATGTACTAGCGGGAGCCCTCAGGGAGCTGTTTTTT. Its protein is CASSQDVLAGALRELFF.

This rearrangement joins TRBV7-2 to TRBJ2-7; 10 nucleotides line up with TRBD2. The CDR3 is made up of 14 amino acids. The V gene's germline CDR1 is SGHTA and CDR2 FQGNSA. V trimming: 7 bases; J trimming: 2 bases; junction bases outside the gene matches: 5. The CDR3 loop is CASTGLAAAYEQYF. The CDR3 DNA reads TGTGCCAGCACCGGACTAGCGGCCGCCTACGAGCAGTACTTC.

The chain is built from TRBV19 and TRBJ1-5; 7 bases agree with TRBD1. CDR1 and CDR2 (germline): LNHDA, SQIVND (reference sequence). CDR3 length: 14 amino acids. V was pared by 3 bases and J by 7 bases, with 6 bases of the junction left unmatched. DNA of the CDR3: TGTGCCAGTAGTATTCAAGGGGGCGCCCAGCCCCAGCATTTT. Translated: CASSIQGGAQPQHF. Filled out from reference TRBV19 and TRBJ1-5, the complete variable domain reads DGGITQSPKYLFRKEGQNVTLSCEQNLNHDAMYWYRQDPGQGLRLIYYSQIVNDFQKGDIAEGYSVSREKKESFPLTVTSAQKNPTAFYLCASSIQGGAQPQHFGDGTRLSIL.

This clone was counted once. V and J are TRBV18 and TRBJ2-5; 12 bases fit TRBD1. Looked up from germline, CDR1 is KGHSH and CDR2 is LQKENI. The CDR3 runs to 15 residues. With V trimmed by 3 bases and J by 5 bases, 4 bases remained unmatched. The CDR3 DNA sequence: TGTGCCAGCTCACCCCGGGACAGGGGGCCGGAGACCCAGTACTTC. It is translated as CASSPRDRGPETQYF.